This TCR beta chain was captured by sequencing in a study of CD8 T cells in Susac syndrome. Random hexamers primed reverse transcription of about 0.45 to 1 ug RNA. The TCR beta CDR3 was amplified by immunoSEQ multiplex PCR across 54 Vbeta, 13 Jbeta. TCRdb reanalysed the immunoSEQ multiplex PCR reads using MiXCR and keeps one entry per CDR3 protein. The sample includes about 150,000 distinct CDR3 sequences, roughly 95% of them seen just once. Sequencing of TCR beta, carried out with a high-throughput approach, was applied to CD8+ and CD4+ T cells from the blood. Relapsing-remitting disease, either stable or active, was present in the multiple sclerosis controls, who were treatment-naive patients. Per germline, CDR1 GTSNPN and CDR2 SVGIG (reference sequence). V was trimmed by 2 bases and J by 1 base, leaving 8 bases between them. The CDR3 is made up of 13 amino acids.

The sequence was collected from a human donor with multiple sclerosis. The source material was CD8+ T cells from PBMCs. The chain is built from TRBV30 and TRBJ1-1; no clear D gene. In DNA, the CDR3 is TGTGCCTGGAGTCCAGATCAGAACACTGAAGCTTTCTTT. This sequence encodes CAWSPDQNTEAFF.